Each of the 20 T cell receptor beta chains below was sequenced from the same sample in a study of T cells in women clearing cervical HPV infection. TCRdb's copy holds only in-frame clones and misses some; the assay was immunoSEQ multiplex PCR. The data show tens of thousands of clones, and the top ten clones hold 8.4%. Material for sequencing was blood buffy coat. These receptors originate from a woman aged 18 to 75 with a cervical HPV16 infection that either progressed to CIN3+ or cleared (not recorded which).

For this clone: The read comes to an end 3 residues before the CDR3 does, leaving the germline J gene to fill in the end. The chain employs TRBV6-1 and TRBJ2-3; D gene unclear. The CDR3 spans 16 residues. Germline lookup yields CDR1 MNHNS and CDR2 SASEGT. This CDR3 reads CASSDRVMIRGETQYF. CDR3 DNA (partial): TGTGCCAGCAGTGATCGGGTTATGATTCGCGGTGAGACG.

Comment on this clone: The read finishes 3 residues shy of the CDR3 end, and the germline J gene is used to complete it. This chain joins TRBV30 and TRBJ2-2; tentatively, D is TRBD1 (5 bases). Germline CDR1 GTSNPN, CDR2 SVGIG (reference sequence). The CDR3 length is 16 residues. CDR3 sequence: CAWSVLRTTGANVLFF. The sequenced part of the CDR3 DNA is TGTGCCTGGAGTGTACTTCGGACAACTGGGGCCAACGTG.

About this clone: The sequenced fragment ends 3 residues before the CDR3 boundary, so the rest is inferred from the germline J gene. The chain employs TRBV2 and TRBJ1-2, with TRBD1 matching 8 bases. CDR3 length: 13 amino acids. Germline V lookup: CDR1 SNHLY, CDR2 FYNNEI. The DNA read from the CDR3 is TGTGCCAGCATCCTGGACAGGGTGGACGGC. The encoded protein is CASILDRVDG. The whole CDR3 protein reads CASILDRVDGYTF.

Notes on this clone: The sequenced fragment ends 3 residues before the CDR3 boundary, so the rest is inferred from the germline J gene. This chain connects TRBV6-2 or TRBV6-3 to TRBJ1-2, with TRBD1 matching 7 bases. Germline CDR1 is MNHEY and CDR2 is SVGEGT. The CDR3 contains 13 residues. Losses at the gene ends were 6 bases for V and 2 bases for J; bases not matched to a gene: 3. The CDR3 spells CASSPQGNYGYTF. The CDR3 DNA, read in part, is TGTGCCAGCAGCCCACAGGGGAACTATGGC.

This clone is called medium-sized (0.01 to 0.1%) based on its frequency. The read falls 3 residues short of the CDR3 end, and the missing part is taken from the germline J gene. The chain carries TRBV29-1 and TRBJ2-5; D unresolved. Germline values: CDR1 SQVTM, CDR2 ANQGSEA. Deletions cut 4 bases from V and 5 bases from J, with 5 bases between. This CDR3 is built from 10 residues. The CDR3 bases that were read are TGCAGCGTTGGAAGGGAGACC. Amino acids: CSVGRET. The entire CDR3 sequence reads CSVGRETQYF.

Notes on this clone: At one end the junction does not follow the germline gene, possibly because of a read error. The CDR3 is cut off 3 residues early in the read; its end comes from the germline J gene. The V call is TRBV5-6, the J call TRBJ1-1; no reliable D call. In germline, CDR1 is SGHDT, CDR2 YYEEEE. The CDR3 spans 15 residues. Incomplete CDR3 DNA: TGTGCTAGCAGCTTGGCGGGGTTTGTCGACACTGAA. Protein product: CASSLAGFVDTE. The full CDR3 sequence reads CASSLAGFVDTEAFF.

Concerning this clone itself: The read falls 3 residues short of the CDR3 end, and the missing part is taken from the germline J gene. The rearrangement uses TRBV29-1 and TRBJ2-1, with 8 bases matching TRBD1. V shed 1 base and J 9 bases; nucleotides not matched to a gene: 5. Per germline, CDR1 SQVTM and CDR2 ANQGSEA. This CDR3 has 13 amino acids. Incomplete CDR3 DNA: TGCAGCGTTGAAGGATTGGGGACAGGTGAG. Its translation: CSVEGLGTGE. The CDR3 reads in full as CSVEGLGTGEQFF.

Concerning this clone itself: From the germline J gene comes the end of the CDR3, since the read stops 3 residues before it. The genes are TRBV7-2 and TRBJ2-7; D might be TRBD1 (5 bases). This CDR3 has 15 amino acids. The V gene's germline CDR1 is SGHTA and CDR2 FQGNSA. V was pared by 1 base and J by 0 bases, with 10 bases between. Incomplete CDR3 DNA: TGTGCCAGCAGCTTAGGGGTAGGGGCCTCCTACGAG. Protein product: CASSLGVGASYE. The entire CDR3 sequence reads CASSLGVGASYEQYF.

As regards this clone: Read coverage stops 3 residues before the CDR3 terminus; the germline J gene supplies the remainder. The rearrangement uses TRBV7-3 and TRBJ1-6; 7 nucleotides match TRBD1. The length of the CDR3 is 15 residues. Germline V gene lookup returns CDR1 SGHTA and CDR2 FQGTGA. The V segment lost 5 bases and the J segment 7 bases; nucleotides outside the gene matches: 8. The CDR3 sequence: CASSPGTVANSPLHF. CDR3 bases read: TGTGCCAGCAGCCCGGGGACAGTTGCCAATTCACCC.

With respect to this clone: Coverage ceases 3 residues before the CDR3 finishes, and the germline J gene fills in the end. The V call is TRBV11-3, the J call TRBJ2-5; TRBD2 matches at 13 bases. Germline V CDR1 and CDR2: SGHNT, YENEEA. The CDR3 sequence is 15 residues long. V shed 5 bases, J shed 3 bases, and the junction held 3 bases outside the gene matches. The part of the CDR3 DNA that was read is TGTGCCAGCAGCCCGACTAGCGGGGGGAAAGAGACC. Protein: CASSPTSGGKET. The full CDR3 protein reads CASSPTSGGKETQYF.

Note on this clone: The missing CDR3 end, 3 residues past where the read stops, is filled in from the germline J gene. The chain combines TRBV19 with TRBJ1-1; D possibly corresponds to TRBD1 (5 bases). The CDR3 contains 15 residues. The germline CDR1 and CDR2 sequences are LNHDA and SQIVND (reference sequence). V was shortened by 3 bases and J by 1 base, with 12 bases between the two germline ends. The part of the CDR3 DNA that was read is TGTGCCAGTAGTATTAACTTTCAGGGGAACACTGAA. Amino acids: CASSINFQGNTE. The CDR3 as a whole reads CASSINFQGNTEAFF.

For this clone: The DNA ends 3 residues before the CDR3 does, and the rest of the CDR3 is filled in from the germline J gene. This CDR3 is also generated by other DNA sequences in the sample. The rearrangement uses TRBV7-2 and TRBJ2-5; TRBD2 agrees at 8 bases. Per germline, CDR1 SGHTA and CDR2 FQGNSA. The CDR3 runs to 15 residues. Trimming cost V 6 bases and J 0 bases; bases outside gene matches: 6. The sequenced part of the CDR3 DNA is TGTGCCAGCAGACGCAAGCGGGGGTACCAAGAGACC. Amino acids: CASRRKRGYQET. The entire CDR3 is CASRRKRGYQETQYF.

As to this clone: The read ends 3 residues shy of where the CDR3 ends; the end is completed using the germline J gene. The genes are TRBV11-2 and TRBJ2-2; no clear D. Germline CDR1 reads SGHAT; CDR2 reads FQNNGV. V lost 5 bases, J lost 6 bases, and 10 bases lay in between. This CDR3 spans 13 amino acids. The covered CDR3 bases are TGTGCCAGCAGCCGCCGAGCCCCCGGGGAG. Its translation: CASSRRAPGE. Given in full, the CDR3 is CASSRRAPGELFF.

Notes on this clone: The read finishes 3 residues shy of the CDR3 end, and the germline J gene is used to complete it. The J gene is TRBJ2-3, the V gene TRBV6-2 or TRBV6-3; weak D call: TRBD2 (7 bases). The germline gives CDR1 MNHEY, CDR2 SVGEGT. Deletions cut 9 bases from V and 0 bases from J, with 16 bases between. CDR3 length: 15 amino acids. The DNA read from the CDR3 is TGTGCCAGTTCGTCCGGGGGGCCGAGCACAGATACG. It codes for CASSSGGPSTDT. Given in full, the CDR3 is CASSSGGPSTDTQYF.

CDR3 DNA (partial): TGTGCCAGCAGCCAAGCGACTAGCGGGGGGTCGTTAGCCTACGAG. It encodes CASSQATSGGSLAYE. The whole CDR3 is CASSQATSGGSLAYEQYF. J is TRBJ2-7 and V is TRBV14; 13 bases are a match to TRBD2. Read sequence stops 3 residues before the CDR3 end, and the germline J gene provides the missing end. The CDR3 totals 18 residues. Germline V gene sequence: CDR1 SGHDN, CDR2 FVKESK. Trimming took 1 base from V and 2 from J; bases not matched to a gene: 8.

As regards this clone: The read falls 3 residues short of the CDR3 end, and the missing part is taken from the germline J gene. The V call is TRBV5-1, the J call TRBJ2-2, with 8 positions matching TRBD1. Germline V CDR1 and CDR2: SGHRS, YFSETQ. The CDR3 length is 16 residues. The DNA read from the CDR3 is TGCGCCAGCAGCCGCGGGACAGGCGCCGGTGGGGAAAAG. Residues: CASSRGTGAGGEK. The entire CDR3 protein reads CASSRGTGAGGEKLFF.

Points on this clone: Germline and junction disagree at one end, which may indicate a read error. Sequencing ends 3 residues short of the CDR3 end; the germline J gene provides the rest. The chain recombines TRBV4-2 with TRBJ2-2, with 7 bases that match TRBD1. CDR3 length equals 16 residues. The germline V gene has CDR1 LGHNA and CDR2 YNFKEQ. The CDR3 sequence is CASSQDLAGGTGELFF. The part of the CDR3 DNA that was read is TGCGCCAGCAGCCAAGATCTGGCAGGGGGAACCGGGGAG.

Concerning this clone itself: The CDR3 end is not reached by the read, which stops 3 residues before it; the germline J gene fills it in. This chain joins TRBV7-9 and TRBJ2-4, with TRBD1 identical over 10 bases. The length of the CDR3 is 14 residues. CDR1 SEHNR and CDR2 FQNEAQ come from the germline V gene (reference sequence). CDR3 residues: CASRLGQGYYGQYF. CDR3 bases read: TGTGCCAGCAGACTGGGACAGGGGTACTATGGT.

The CDR3: CSATRDRGRDDYGYTF. Partial CDR3 DNA: TGCAGTGCCACCCGGGACAGGGGGCGCGATGACTATGGC. The chain has TRBV20-1 and TRBJ1-2, with TRBD1 matching over 12 bases. The DNA ends 3 residues before the CDR3 does, and the rest of the CDR3 is filled in from the germline J gene. The CDR3 has 16 amino acids. In germline, CDR1 is DFQATT, CDR2 SNEGSKA (reference sequence). Trimming removed 6 bases from V and 3 bases from J; junction bases left unmatched: 11.

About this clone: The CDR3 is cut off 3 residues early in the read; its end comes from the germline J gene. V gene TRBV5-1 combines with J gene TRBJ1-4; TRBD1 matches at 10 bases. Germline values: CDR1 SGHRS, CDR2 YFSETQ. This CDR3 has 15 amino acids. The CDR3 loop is CASSSGTGDGSPLFF. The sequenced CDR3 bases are TGCGCCAGCAGCTCCGGGACAGGGGACGGTTCACCA.